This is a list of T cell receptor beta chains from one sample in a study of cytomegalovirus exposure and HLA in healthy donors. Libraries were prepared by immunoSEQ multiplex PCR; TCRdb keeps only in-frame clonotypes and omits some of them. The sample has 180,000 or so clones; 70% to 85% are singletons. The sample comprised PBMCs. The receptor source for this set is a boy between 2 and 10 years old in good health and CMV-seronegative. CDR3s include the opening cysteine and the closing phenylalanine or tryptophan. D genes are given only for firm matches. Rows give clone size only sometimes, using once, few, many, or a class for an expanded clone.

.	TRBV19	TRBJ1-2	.	TGTGCCAGTAGTATTCTGGGGGGTGGAGGCTACACCTTC	CASSILGGGGYTF
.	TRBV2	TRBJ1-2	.	TGTGCCAGCAGTGAATCCGACTATGGCTACACCTTC	CASSESDYGYTF
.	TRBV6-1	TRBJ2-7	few	TGTGCCAGCAGGCCCGGACTGGTTACCTACGAGCAGTACTTC	CASRPGLVTYEQYF
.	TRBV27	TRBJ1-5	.	TGTGCCAGCAGCGATGGACACTACAATCAGCCCCAGCATTTT	CASSDGHYNQPQHF
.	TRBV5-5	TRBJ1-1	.	TGTGCCAGCAGCTTGGCCGTAACAGGAAACACTGAAGCTTTCTTT	CASSLAVTGNTEAFF
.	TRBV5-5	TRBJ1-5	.	TGTGCCAGCAGCATGAGACAGGTGACTCAGCCCCAGCATTTT	CASSMRQVTQPQHF
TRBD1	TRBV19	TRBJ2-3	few	TGTGCCACCTCAGGGGGTCAGGGTAGGGATACGCAGTATTTT	CATSGGQGRDTQYF
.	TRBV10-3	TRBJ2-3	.	TGTGCCATCAGTGAGTCGACACGAGATACGCAGTATTTT	CAISESTRDTQYF
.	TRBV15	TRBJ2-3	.	TGTGCCACCAGCAGAGATATAGGGGTTACGCAGTATTTT	CATSRDIGVTQYF
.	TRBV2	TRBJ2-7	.	TGTGCCAGCAGTCGGGAAATAGGGCGCGAGCAGTACTTC	CASSREIGREQYF
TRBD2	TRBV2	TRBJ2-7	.	TGTGCCAGCAGCCCGGGACTAGCCCTCTACGAGCAGTACTTC	CASSPGLALYEQYF
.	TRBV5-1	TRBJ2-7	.	TGCGCCAGCAGCTCCGTTACAGGGTCCTACGAGCAGTACTTC	CASSSVTGSYEQYF
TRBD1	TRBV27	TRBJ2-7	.	TGTGCCAGCAGTATCGGGACAGGGTACGAGCAGTACTTC	CASSIGTGYEQYF
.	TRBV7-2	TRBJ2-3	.	TGTGCCAGCAGCTTAGTGGCGGGACTTCCAGCAGATACGCAGTATTTT	CASSLVAGLPADTQYF
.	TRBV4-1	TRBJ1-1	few	TGCGCCAGCAGCCCCTGGACTGTGAACACTGAAGCTTTCTTT	CASSPWTVNTEAFF
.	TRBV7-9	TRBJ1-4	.	TGTGCCAGCAGCACCGGGTACGAAAAACTGTTTTTT	CASSTGYEKLFF
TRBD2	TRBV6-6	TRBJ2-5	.	TGTGCCAGCAGTGCCGGGACTAGTGGCGCGGAGACCCAGTACTTC	CASSAGTSGAETQYF
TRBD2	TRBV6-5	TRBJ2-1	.	TGTGCCAGCAGTTTAGCGGGGGGAGACAATGAGCAGTTCTTC	CASSLAGGDNEQFF
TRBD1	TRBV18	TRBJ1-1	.	TGTGCCAGCTCACGACAGGGAGTAGAAACTGAAGCTTTCTTT	CASSRQGVETEAFF
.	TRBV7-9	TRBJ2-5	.	TGTGCCAGCACCCCCTCGGTTCGTCGTTTCCGGGACAAAGGAGAGACCCAGTACTTC	CASTPSVRRFRDKGETQYF
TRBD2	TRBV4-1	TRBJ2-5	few	TGCGCCAGCAGCCGGCTAGCGGGGGCCGGGGTTTCGGAGACCCAGTACTTC	CASSRLAGAGVSETQYF
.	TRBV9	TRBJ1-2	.	TGTGCCAGCAGCCCAGATCGGGCAGGGAGGAGGTATGGCTACACCTTC	CASSPDRAGRRYGYTF
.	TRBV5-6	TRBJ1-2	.	TGTGCCAGCGCGACAGGAAACTATGGCTACACCTTC	CASATGNYGYTF
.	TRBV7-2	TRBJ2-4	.	TGTGCCAGCAGCCGTCGGGGTCCGGACAGTCAGTACTTC	CASSRRGPDSQYF
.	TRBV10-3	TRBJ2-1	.	TGTGCCACCCAAACAGGCGGGGATGTAAAGTTCTTC	CATQTGGDVKFF